This TCR beta chain was identified in a study of T cell responses to AZD1222 COVID-19 vaccine. Between the trimmed V and J ends, which lost 2 bases and 0 bases, there was a span of 13 bases. The CDR3 extends over 16 amino acids. Germline values: CDR1 SGHTA, CDR2 FQGNSA. Produced via immunoSEQ multiplex PCR; TCRdb's table is partial and in-frame only. The profile shows 150,000 to 200,000 clones, roughly nine tenths of them singletons. Study results and caveats: Vaccine-related CD4 TCRs covered spike, predominating at 160-218 and 743-854.

Details on this clone: Its specificity is unknown.

The genes are TRBV7-2 and TRBJ1-1; D is undetermined. The sequencing here drew on peripheral blood, taken 28 days after the second AZD1222 dose. The TCR was taken from an adult who received the AZD1222 COVID-19 vaccine. Here the CDR3 reads CASSLSPGRLNTEAFF. The CDR3 DNA follows: TGTGCCAGCAGCTTATCGCCTGGGCGGCTGAACACTGAAGCTTTCTTT.